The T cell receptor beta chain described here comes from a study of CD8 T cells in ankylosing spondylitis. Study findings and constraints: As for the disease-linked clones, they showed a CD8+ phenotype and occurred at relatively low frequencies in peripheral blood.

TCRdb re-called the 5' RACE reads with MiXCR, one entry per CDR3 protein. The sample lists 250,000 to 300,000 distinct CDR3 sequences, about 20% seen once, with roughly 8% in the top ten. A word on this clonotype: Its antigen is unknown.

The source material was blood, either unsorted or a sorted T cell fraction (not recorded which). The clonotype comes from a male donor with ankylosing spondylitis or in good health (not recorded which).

The CDR3 region has the DNA TGTGCCATCAGTGAGGGACTAGCGGGCTACAATGAGCAGTTCTTC. Its protein is CAISEGLAGYNEQFF. The genes are TRBV10-3 and TRBJ2-1; 11 bases align to TRBD2. Germline V lookup: CDR1 ENHRY, CDR2 SYGVKD. Trimming cost V 2 bases and J 3 bases; bases outside gene matches: 0. The CDR3 spans 15 residues.